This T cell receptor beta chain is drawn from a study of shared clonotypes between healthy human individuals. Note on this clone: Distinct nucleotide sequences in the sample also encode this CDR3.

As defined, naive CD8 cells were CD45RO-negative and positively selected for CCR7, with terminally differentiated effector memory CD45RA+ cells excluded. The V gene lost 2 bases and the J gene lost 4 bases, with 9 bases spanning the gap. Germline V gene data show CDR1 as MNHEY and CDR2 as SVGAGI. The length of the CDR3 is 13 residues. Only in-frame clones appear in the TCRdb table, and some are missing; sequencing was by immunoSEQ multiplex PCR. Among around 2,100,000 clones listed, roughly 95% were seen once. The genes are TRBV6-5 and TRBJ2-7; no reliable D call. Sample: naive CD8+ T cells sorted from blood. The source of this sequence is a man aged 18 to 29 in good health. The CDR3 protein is CASSYDQAYEQYF. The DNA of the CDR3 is TGTGCCAGCAGTTACGACCAAGCTTACGAGCAGTACTTC.